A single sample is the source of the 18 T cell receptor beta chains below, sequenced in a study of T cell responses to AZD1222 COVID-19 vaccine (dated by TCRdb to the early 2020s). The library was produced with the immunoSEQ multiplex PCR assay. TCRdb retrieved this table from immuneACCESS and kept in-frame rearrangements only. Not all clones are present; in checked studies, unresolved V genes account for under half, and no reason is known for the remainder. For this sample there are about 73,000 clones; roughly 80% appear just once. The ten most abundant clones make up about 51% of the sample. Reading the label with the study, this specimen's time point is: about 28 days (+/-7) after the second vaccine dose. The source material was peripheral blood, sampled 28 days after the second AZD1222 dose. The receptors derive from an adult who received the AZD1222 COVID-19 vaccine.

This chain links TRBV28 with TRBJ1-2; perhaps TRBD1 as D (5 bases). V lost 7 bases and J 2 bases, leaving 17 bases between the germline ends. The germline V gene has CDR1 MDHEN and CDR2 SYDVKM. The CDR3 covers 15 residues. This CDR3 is CASTSGGSGNYGYTF. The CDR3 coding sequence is TGTGCCAGCACCTCGGGGGGGTCAGGGAACTATGGCTACACCTTC.

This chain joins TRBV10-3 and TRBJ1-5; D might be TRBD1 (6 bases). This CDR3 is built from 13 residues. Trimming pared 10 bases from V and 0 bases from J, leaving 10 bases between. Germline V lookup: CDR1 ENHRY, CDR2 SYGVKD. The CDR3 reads CATSGDSNQPQHF. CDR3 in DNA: TGTGCCACTTCAGGGGATAGCAATCAGCCCCAGCATTTT.

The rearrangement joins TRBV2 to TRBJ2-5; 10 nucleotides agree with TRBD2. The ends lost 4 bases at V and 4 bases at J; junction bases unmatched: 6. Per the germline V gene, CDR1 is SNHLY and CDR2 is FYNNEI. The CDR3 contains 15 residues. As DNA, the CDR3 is TGTGCCAGCAGTGTAAGCTCTAGCGGGGGAGAGACCCAGTACTTC. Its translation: CASSVSSSGGETQYF.

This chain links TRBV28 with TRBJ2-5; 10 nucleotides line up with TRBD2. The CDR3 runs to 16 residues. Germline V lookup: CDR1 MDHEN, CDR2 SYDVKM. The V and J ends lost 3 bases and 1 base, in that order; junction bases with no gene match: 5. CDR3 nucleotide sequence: TGTGCCAGCAGTTTCCAGCGGGAGGGCCCCCAAGAGACCCAGTACTTC. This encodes CASSFQREGPQETQYF.

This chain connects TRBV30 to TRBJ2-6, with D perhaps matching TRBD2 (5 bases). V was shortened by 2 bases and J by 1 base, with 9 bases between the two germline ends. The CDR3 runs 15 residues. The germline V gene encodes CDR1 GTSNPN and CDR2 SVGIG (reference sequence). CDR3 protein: CAWSSDFSGANVLTF. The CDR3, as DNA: TGTGCCTGGAGTTCGGACTTTTCTGGGGCCAACGTCCTGACTTTC.

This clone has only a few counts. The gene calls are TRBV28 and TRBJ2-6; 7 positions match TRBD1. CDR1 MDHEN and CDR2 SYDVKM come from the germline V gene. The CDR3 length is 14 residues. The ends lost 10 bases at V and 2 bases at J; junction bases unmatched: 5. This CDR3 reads CATQTGTGANVLTF. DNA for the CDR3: TGTGCCACTCAGACAGGGACTGGGGCCAACGTCCTGACTTTC.

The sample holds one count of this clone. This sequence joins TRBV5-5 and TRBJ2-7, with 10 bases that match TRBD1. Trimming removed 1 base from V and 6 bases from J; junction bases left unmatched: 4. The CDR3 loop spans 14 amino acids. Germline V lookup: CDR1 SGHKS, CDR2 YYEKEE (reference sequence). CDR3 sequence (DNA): TGTGCCAGCAGCTTGCTGACAGGGGGCCTCGAGCAGTACTTC. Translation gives CASSLLTGGLEQYF.

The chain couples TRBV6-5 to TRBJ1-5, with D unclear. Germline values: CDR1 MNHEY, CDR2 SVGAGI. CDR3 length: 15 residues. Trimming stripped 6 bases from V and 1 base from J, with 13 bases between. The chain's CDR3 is CASSRELSSNQPQHF. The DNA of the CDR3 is TGTGCCAGCAGCCGAGAATTGTCCAGCAATCAGCCCCAGCATTTT.

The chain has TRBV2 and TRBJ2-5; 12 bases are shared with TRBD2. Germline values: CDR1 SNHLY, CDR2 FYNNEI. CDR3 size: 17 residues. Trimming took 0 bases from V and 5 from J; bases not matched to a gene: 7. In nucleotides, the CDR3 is TGTGCCAGCAGTGAAGCAGGACTAGCGGGATCCGGGGAGACCCAGTACTTC. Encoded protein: CASSEAGLAGSGETQYF.

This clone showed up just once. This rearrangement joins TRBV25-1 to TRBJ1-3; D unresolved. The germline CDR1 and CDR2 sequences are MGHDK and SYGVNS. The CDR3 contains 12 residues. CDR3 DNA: TGTACCGGTGTACCCTCTGGAAACACCATATATTTT. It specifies CTGVPSGNTIYF.

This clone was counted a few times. CDR3 bases: TGTGCCAGCAGCTCCTTATACTCTGAGCAGTTCTTC. Residues: CASSSLYSEQFF. The V call is TRBV7-9, the J call TRBJ2-1, with D hard to call. Trimming shortened V by 4 bases and J by 9 bases, and 10 bases separated the two germline ends. The CDR3 consists of 12 residues. Germline values: CDR1 SEHNR, CDR2 FQNEAQ (reference sequence). Together with reference TRBV7-9 and TRBJ2-1, the CDR3 gives the full variable domain: DTGVSQNPRHKITKRGQNVTFRCDPISEHNRLYWYRQTLGQGPEFLTYFQNEAQLEKSRLLSDRFSAERPKGSFSTLEIQRTEQGDSAMYLCASSSLYSEQFFGPGTRLTVL.

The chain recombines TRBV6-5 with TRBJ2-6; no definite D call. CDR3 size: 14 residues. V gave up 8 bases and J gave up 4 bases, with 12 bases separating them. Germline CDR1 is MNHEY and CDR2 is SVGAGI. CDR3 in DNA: TGTGCCAGCGTTACGGCGGCGGGGGCCAACGTCCTGACTTTC. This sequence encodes CASVTAAGANVLTF.

CDR3 sequence reads: CASSRTSTGELFF. CDR3 coding DNA: TGTGCCAGCAGCCGAACGAGCACCGGGGAGCTGTTTTTT. The V call is TRBV4-2, the J call TRBJ2-2; D is unresolved. This CDR3 has 13 residues. The V end lost 4 bases, the J end lost 4 bases, and 7 bases lay between the germline ends. From germline, CDR1 is LGHNA and CDR2 YNFKEQ.

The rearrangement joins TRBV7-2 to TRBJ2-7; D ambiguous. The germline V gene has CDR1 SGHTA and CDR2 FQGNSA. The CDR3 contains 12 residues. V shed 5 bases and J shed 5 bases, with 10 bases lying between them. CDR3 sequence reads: CASSPPSDEQYF. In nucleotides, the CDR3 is TGTGCCAGCAGCCCCCCCAGCGACGAGCAGTACTTC.

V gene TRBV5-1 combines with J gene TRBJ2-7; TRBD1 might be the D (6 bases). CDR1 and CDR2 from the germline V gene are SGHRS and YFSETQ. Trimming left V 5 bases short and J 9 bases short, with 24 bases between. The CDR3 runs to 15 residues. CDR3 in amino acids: CASRGSGTKRGGQYF. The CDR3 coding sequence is TGCGCCAGCAGGGGATCCGGGACAAAACGCGGCGGGCAGTACTTC.

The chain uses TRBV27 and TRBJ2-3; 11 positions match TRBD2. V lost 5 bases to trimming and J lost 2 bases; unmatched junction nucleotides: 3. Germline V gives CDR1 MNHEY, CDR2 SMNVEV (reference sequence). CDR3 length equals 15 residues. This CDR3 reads CASSQGLADTDTQYF. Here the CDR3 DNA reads TGTGCCAGCAGTCAGGGACTAGCGGACACAGATACGCAGTATTTT.

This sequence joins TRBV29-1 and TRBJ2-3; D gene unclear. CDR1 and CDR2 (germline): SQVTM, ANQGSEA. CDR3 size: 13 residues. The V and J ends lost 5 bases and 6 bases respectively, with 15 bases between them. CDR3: CSVSGPYEDTQYF. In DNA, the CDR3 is TGCAGCGTTTCGGGCCCCTATGAGGATACGCAGTATTTT.

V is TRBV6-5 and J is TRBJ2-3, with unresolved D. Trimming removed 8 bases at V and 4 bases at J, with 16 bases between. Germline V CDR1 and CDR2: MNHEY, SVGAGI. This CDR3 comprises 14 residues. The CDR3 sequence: CASGPFFTADTQYF. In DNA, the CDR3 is TGTGCCAGCGGGCCCTTTTTTACGGCAGATACGCAGTATTTT.